This T cell receptor (beta chain) emerged from a study of cytomegalovirus exposure and HLA in healthy donors. Study-wide background: The platform used for the 120 or so validation repertoires matched that of the 650 to 750 first-cohort repertoires, a later analysis reported. The study, taken as a whole, reports: The study put 160 or so TCR beta chains on its list as cytomegalovirus-associated.

This CDR3 region has 14 residues. Germline V gene sequence: CDR1 MNHNY, CDR2 SVGAGI (reference sequence). V gave up 5 bases and J gave up 0 bases, with 10 bases separating them. About this clone: Its target is unknown.

Sequenced by immunoSEQ multiplex PCR; TCRdb stores in-frame clones only, minus some. The sample gives approximately 160,000 clones, nearly 90% of which show up once; approximately 10% is in the top ten. The chain combines TRBV6-6 with TRBJ1-1; possible D gene TRBD1, 5 bases. The material sequenced was PBMCs. The receptor was isolated from a woman aged 18-35 years in good health and CMV-seropositive. CDR3: CASSPTVMNTEAFF. The DNA of the CDR3 is TGTGCCAGCAGTCCGACAGTCATGAACACTGAAGCTTTCTTT.